One sample yielded the 13 T cell receptor beta chains listed below, sequenced in a study of T cells in localized non-small cell lung cancer. Profiled with immunoSEQ multiplex PCR; TCRdb holds only in-frame clones, not every one. The sample yields about 59,000 clones, around 90% seen once. This specimen consisted of peripheral blood, obtained before any cancer treatment. The origin of the receptors is a man between 40 and 75 years old with stage I squamous cell lung carcinoma.

V is TRBV30 and J is TRBJ2-7; 7 positions match TRBD2. Per germline, CDR1 GTSNPN and CDR2 SVGIG (reference sequence). This CDR3 is built from 15 residues. V lost 3 bases to trimming and J lost 3 bases; unmatched junction nucleotides: 11. The DNA of the CDR3 is TGTGCCTGGAGGCCGCCTCCCGGGGGGTACTACGAGCAGTACTTC. This encodes CAWRPPPGGYYEQYF.

The chain combines TRBV6-5 with TRBJ1-3; D unclear. From germline, CDR1 is MNHEY and CDR2 SVGAGI. The CDR3 is 11 amino acids. V was pared by 0 bases and J by 7 bases, with 1 base between. CDR3 in amino acids: CASSYSNTIYF. The CDR3, as DNA: TGTGCCAGCAGTTACTCGAACACCATATATTTT.

This chain connects TRBV5-1 to TRBJ2-7; the match to TRBD2 covers 10 bases. After removal of 4 bases from V and 2 bases from J, the junction contained 6 bases not matched to a gene. The CDR3 is 15 amino acids. CDR1 is SGHRS and CDR2 is YFSETQ in the germline V gene. The CDR3 DNA reads as TGCGCCAGCAGCCCTAATGGACTAGCGGCCTACGAGCAGTACTTC. Its translation is CASSPNGLAAYEQYF.

The CDR3 region is CSAPAPTEAFF. Written as DNA, the CDR3 is TGCAGTGCTCCAGCGCCCACTGAAGCTTTCTTT. This chain connects TRBV20-1 to TRBJ1-1; the D is unclear. The CDR3 is 11 amino acids. Trimming removed 5 bases at V and 4 bases at J, with 8 bases between. The V gene's germline CDR1 is DFQATT and CDR2 SNEGSKA (reference sequence).

The chain has TRBV10-3 and TRBJ2-1; D is uncertain. V lost 3 bases, J lost 0 bases, and 9 bases lay in between. The CDR3 runs to 15 residues. Germline CDR1 ENHRY, CDR2 SYGVKD. The CDR3 nucleotides read TGTGCCATCAGTGACATGGCTAGCTCCTACAATGAGCAGTTCTTC. Its translation: CAISDMASSYNEQFF.

The V call is TRBV7-9, the J call TRBJ2-7; 8 bases agree with TRBD1. The CDR3 sequence is 12 residues long. J lost 8 bases, V lost 3 bases, and 3 bases had no gene match. The germline V gene has CDR1 SEHNR and CDR2 FQNEAQ (reference sequence). The CDR3 nucleotides read TGTGCCAGCAGCTTGGACAGGGAGAAGCAGTACTTC. Translation gives CASSLDREKQYF.

J is TRBJ1-5 and V is TRBV7-2; D remains unclear. This CDR3 contains 14 residues. The germline gives CDR1 SGHTA, CDR2 FQGNSA. V was clipped by 7 bases and J by 7 bases, with 17 bases between them. The CDR3 DNA follows: TGTGCCAGCAACCTAGTTGGCCCTTCCCAGCCCCAGCATTTT. It translates to CASNLVGPSQPQHF.

Only a few counts were recorded for this clone. The gene calls are TRBV19 and TRBJ1-1; perhaps TRBD1 as D (5 bases). CDR3 size: 15 residues. The V end lost 9 bases, the J end lost 0 bases, and 17 bases lay between the germline ends. CDR1 and CDR2 from the germline V gene are LNHDA and SQIVND (reference sequence). The CDR3 is CASTDTGYMNTEAFF. CDR3 bases: TGTGCCAGCACGGACACTGGATATATGAACACTGAAGCTTTCTTT. The full variable domain, in which reference TRBV19 and TRBJ1-1 provide the parts outside the CDR3, is DGGITQSPKYLFRKEGQNVTLSCEQNLNHDAMYWYRQDPGQGLRLIYYSQIVNDFQKGDIAEGYSVSREKKESFPLTVTSAQKNPTAFYLCASTDTGYMNTEAFFGQGTRLTVV.

The J gene is TRBJ2-7, the V gene TRBV10-1; 10 bases match TRBD2. From germline, CDR1 is WNHNN and CDR2 SYGVQD (reference sequence). V lost 6 bases and J lost 4; bases outside the gene matches: 6. CDR3 length equals 14 residues. CDR3 in amino acids: CASSTSGNRYEQYF. In DNA form, the CDR3 reads TGCGCCAGCAGCACTAGCGGGAATCGTTACGAGCAGTACTTC.

CDR3: CASSPEQGPQETQYF. The CDR3 bases are TGTGCCAGCTCACCAGAACAGGGACCCCAAGAGACCCAGTACTTC. This chain links TRBV18 with TRBJ2-5; D possibly corresponds to TRBD1 (6 bases). Germline CDR1 KGHSH, CDR2 LQKENI. The CDR3 loop spans 15 amino acids. V lost 2 bases, J lost 1 base, and 11 bases lay in between. The full variable domain, its missing parts supplied by reference TRBV18 and TRBJ2-5, is NAGVMQNPRHLVRRRGQEARLRCSPMKGHSHVYWYRQLPEEGLKFMVYLQKENIIDESGMPKERFSAEFPKEGPSILRIQQVVRGDSAAYFCASSPEQGPQETQYFGPGTRLLVL.

CDR3 in DNA: TGTGCCAGTAGTATAGACCCCCGTCAGGATGGCTACACCTTC. It encodes CASSIDPRQDGYTF. The rearrangement joins TRBV19 to TRBJ1-2, with D unclear. V gave up 0 bases and J gave up 6 bases, with 11 bases separating them. The CDR3 spans 14 residues. Germline CDR1 is LNHDA and CDR2 is SQIVND (reference sequence).

The chain employs TRBV2 and TRBJ2-2; unclear D gene. The germline V gene encodes CDR1 SNHLY and CDR2 FYNNEI. CDR3 size: 14 residues. Trimming pared 5 bases from V and 0 bases from J, leaving 7 bases between. The CDR3: CASSPGSNTGELFF. CDR3 DNA sequence: TGTGCCAGCAGTCCAGGATCGAACACCGGGGAGCTGTTTTTT.

The J gene is TRBJ1-5, the V gene TRBV11-2; D not resolved. V gave up 5 bases and J gave up 5 bases, with 10 bases separating them. Germline V gene data show CDR1 as SGHAT and CDR2 as FQNNGV. This CDR3 is built from 13 residues. This CDR3 is CASSQGRDQPQHF. CDR3 nucleotides: TGTGCCAGCAGCCAAGGAAGGGATCAGCCCCAGCATTTT.